The T cell receptor beta chain under discussion was sequenced for a study of T cell responses to AZD1222 COVID-19 vaccine. The study, taken as a whole, reports: Spike-spanning, vaccine-associated CD4 TCRs were dominant at 160-218 and 743-854. The breadth and depth of Spike-specific TCRs increased once two AZD1222 doses had been given. Clonal diversity was possibly underestimated; the donors were predominantly white British and more often female. No day 14 peak samples; only post-peak repertoires were characterized.

The table came from immunoSEQ multiplex PCR; TCRdb's copy has only in-frame clones and leaves some out. The table has fewer than 110,000 clones, about 90% seen once. Regarding this clone: What it binds is not known.

V lost 7 bases to trimming and J lost 6 bases; unmatched junction nucleotides: 3. The CDR3 has 11 residues. The source was peripheral blood, collected 28 days after the second AZD1222 dose. The TCR comes from an adult who received the AZD1222 COVID-19 vaccine. This chain joins TRBV12-3 or TRBV12-4 and TRBJ2-7; 7 bases align to TRBD2. For the CDR3, the DNA is TGTGCCAGCACCTTAGCGGGCGAGCAGTACTTC. Translating gives CASTLAGEQYF.